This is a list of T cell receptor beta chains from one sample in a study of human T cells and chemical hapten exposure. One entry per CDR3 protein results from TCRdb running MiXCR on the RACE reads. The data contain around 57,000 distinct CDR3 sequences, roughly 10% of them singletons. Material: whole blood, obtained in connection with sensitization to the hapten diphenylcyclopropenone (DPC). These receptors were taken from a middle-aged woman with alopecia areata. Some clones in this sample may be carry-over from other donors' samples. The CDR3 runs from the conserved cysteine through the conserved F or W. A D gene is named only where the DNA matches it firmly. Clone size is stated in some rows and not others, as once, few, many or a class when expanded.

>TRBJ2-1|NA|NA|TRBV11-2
TGTGCCAGCAGCTTAGATTTTTCAGGGCCGAGTGAGCAGTTCTTC
CASSLDFSGPSEQFF
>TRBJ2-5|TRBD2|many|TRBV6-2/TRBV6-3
TGTGCCAGCAGTTACCGTCTCGGGCTAGCGGTGCGTCAAGAGACCCAGTACTTC
CASSYRLGLAVRQETQYF
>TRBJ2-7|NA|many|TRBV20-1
TGCAGTGCTCGGGGTCGTACCTACGAGCAGTACTTC
CSARGRTYEQYF
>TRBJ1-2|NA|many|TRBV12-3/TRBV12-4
TGTGCCAGCAGCTCGGACCGTTTTCTTGGCTACACCTTC
CASSSDRFLGYTF
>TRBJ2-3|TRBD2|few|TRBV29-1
TGCAGCGTCCGACTAGCGGGAGGGACAGATACGCAGTATTTT
CSVRLAGGTDTQYF
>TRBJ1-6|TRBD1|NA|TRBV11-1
TGTGCCAGCAGCTCAATGACAGGGAGGCGTAATTCACCCCTCCACTTT
CASSSMTGRRNSPLHF
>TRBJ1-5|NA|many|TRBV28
TGTGCCAGCAGTTTATCGGAACCAACTCAGCAGCCCCAGCATTTT
CASSLSEPTQQPQHF
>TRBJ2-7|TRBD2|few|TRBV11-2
TGTGCCAGCAGCCCTCCCTACGCGGGAGGCGAGCAGTACTTC
CASSPPYAGGEQYF
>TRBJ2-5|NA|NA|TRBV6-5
TGTGCCAGCAGTTACTCTACCGGTCGACAAGAGACCCAGTACTTC
CASSYSTGRQETQYF
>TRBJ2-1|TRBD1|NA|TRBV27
TGTGCCAGCAGAGGCGCGGGACAGGGTAGCAATGAGCAGTTCTTC
CASRGAGQGSNEQFF
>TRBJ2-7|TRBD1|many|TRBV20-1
TGCAGTGCTAGGAGGACAGGGAGCTCCTACGAGCAGTACTTC
CSARRTGSSYEQYF
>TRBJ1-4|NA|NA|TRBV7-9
TGTGCCAGCAGCTTTAGGGGCCGGAGTGAAAAACTGTTTTTT
CASSFRGRSEKLFF
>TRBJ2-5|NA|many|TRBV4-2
TGTGCCAGCAGCCAAGAGGCCCAAGAGACCCAGTACTTC
CASSQEAQETQYF
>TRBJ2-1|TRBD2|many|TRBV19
TGTGCCAGTACTAGGACTAGCGGGATATACAATGAGCAGTTCTTC
CASTRTSGIYNEQFF
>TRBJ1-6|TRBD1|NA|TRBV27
TGTGCCAGCAGTATTCCAGGGGGACAGTTCTACTTT
CASSIPGGQFYF
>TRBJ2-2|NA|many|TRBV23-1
TGCGCCAGCAGTCAATCGCGGACAACGAACACCGGGGAGCTGTTTTTT
CASSQSRTTNTGELFF
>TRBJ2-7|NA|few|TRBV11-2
TGTGCCAGCAGCTTCCGACGGGATACCTACGAGCAGTACTTC
CASSFRRDTYEQYF
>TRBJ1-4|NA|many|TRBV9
TGTGCCAGCAGCGCGGGAGGGGGAAATGAAAAACTGTTTTTT
CASSAGGGNEKLFF
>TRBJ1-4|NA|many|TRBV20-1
TGCAGTGCTAGAGAGGGGGGTAATGAAAAACTGTTTTTT
CSAREGGNEKLFF
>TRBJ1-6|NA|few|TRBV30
TGTGCCTGTCGCCCTACGGGCAGACCAGATTCACCCCTCCACTTT
CACRPTGRPDSPLHF
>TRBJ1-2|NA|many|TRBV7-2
TGTGCCAGCAGCTTAGAGGCAGGGTATTTTGGCTACACCTTC
CASSLEAGYFGYTF
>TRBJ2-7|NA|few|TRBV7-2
TGTGCCAGCAGCTCGGACACTTCCTACGAGCAGTACTTC
CASSSDTSYEQYF
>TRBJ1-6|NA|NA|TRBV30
TGTGCCTGGGGGGGAGGATCACCCCTCCACTTT
CAWGGGSPLHF
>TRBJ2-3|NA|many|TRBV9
TGTGCCAGCAGCGTAGGACTCAGGACTAGCACAGATACGCAGTATTTT
CASSVGLRTSTDTQYF
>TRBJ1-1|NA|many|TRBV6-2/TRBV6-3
TGTGCCAGCAGCTCCGACAGGAGGAACACTGAAGCTTTCTTT
CASSSDRRNTEAFF
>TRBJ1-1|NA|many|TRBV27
TGTGCCAGCAGTGGGAAAAACAGATTGCGGGGGAACACTGAAGCTTTCTTT
CASSGKNRLRGNTEAFF
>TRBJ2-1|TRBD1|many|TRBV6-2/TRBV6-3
TGTGCCAGCAGCCCGGGACAGTCCTACAATGAGCAGTTCTTC
CASSPGQSYNEQFF
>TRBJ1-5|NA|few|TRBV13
TGTGCCAGCAGCTTACGTAACAATCAGCCCCAGCATTTT
CASSLRNNQPQHF
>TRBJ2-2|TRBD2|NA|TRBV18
TGTGCCAGCTCATCAGCGGGGACCGGGGAGCTGTTTTTT
CASSSAGTGELFF
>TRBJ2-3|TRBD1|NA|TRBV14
TGTGCCAGCAGCCGCCAGGGGGGCACAGATACGCAGTATTTT
CASSRQGGTDTQYF
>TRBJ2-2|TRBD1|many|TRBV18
TGTGCCAGCTCAGAGAACAGGGGGCCTAACACCGGGGAGCTGTTTTTT
CASSENRGPNTGELFF
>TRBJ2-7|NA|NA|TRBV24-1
TGTGCCACCGCGCCACGAGTCGGCGAGCAGTACTTC
CATAPRVGEQYF
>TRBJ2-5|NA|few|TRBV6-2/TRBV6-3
TGTGCCAGCAGTTACTACGGGCCGGGGACCCAGTACTTC
CASSYYGPGTQYF
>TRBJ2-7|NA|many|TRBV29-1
TGCAGCGTTACCGGGTCCTACGAGCAGTACTTC
CSVTGSYEQYF
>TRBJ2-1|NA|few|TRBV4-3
TGCGCCAGCAGCCAAGATCCCCAGGGGACTTGGAATGAGCAGTTCTTC
CASSQDPQGTWNEQFF
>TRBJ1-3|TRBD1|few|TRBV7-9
TGTGCCAGCAGCGGGACAGCGTACTCTGGAAACACCATATATTTT
CASSGTAYSGNTIYF
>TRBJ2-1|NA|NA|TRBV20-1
TGCAGTGCTAATCGTCAGAGGGGTCCCCCCAATGAGCAGTTCTTC
CSANRQRGPPNEQFF
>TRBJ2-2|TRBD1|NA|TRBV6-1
TGTGCCAGCAGCGAAGGCGACAGGGGGCGCGGATTTTCTCTTAACACCGGGGAGCTGTTTTTT
CASSEGDRGRGFSLNTGELFF
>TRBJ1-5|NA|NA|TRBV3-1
TGTGCCAGCAGCCAAGGGCAGCCTAACAATCAGCCCCAGCATTTT
CASSQGQPNNQPQHF
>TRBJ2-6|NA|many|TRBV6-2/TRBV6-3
TGTGCCAGCCGCAGAACCGCGCTGCGGGGCGGGGTCGGCAACGTCCTGACTTTC
CASRRTALRGGVGNVLTF
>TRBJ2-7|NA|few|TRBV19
TGTGCCAGTAGCCCGGGGGACGAGCGATCCTACGAGCAGTACTTC
CASSPGDERSYEQYF
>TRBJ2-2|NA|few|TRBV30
TGTGCCTGGGGGGACGGTATAGGCACCGGGGAGCTGTTTTTT
CAWGDGIGTGELFF